These T cell receptor beta chains were read from a single sample in a study of cytomegalovirus exposure and HLA in healthy donors. The assay was immunoSEQ multiplex PCR, and TCRdb's table has in-frame clones only and misses some. Of about 100,000 clones listed, approximately 85% are singletons. Sequences were obtained from PBMCs. The receptors stem from a woman aged 18-30 years in good health and CMV-seronegative. The conserved cysteine and the conserved F or W are not part of the CDR3 here.

V gene	J gene	CDR3 protein
TRBV6-1	TRBJ1-1	ASSARRTEAF
TRBV6-5	TRBJ2-3	ASSRGQGAGDTQY
TRBV9	TRBJ2-2	ASSVGSGAGELF
TRBV5-1	TRBJ2-4	ASSFGDREAKNIQY
TRBV7-2	TRBJ1-6	ASTPTGSGNSPLH
TRBV15	TRBJ1-1	ATSRRDTEAF
TRBV7-8	TRBJ2-1	ASSLAGRSDNEQF
TRBV19	TRBJ1-4	ASRNRGNEKLF
TRBV28	TRBJ2-1	ASSLTGGDEQF
TRBV7-9	TRBJ2-1	ASSTTSYGEQF
TRBV9	TRBJ2-7	ASSGGDRGRSYEQY
TRBV2	TRBJ1-1	ASSDRDTEAF
TRBV5-1	TRBJ2-1	ASSLGLAGINEQF
TRBV18	TRBJ2-1	ASSPPGTGGFGSYNEQF
TRBV19	TRBJ1-5	ASTFGQNQPQH
TRBV27	TRBJ2-2	ASSPWEESRELF
TRBV5-1	TRBJ2-4	ASRPSGGSVAKNIQY
TRBV29-1	TRBJ1-5	SVRRDRVLSNQPQH
TRBV7-9	TRBJ2-3	ASSSRDISTDTQY
TRBV19	TRBJ2-7	ASSIGTGGYEQY
TRBV4-1	TRBJ1-4	ASSQSDSFNEKLF
TRBV9	TRBJ1-2	ASSIQGGPSHYT
TRBV25-1	TRBJ1-3	ASTGGISGNTIY
TRBV30	TRBJ1-6	AWSAAVFSSSYNSPLH
TRBV29-1	TRBJ2-1	SVVSGGLGNEQF
TRBV6-1	TRBJ1-5	ASRERGGLNKPQH
TRBV25-1	TRBJ1-6	ASSYSSYNSPLH
TRBV6-5	TRBJ2-1	ASSPSGEYNEQF
TRBV19	TRBJ1-5	ASSIDRAASQPQH
TRBV6-1	TRBJ2-7	ASCPAQGVYEQY
TRBV18	TRBJ1-1	ASSPLLTVQGEGTEAF
TRBV5-1	TRBJ1-1	ASSLGTGANTEAF
TRBV28	TRBJ2-1	ASSSLAEQF
TRBV7-9	TRBJ2-5	ASSSTSWGLVPETQY
TRBV6-6	TRBJ1-5	ASSYEQGVTNQPQH
TRBV9	TRBJ1-6	ASSERDNNSPLH
TRBV27	TRBJ1-2	ASSFRGSYGYT
TRBV7-9	TRBJ1-3	ASSASDRHPGNTIY
TRBV7-2	TRBJ2-1	ASSPRIGTGGYNEQF
TRBV19	TRBJ2-1	ASKLERALNEQF
TRBV27	TRBJ2-7	ASNLRTGVLHEQY
TRBV15	TRBJ2-1	ATTSGGVYNEQF
TRBV11-2	TRBJ2-1	ASSPTGTHNEQF
TRBV6-4	TRBJ2-3	ASRQTSTDTQY
TRBV14	TRBJ1-2	ASSQGTLYGYT
TRBV7-9	TRBJ2-7	ASSWIGTADEQY
TRBV29-1	TRBJ2-5	SAVQGGETQY
TRBV10-2	TRBJ1-2	ASSDTTGINYGYT
TRBV11-2	TRBJ1-1	ASSPFMGASTEAF
TRBV9	TRBJ1-4	ASSVGRGEKLF
TRBV7-3	TRBJ1-1	ASSFRGGDEAF
TRBV7-6	TRBJ2-2	ASSLGTANTGELF
TRBV5-4	TRBJ1-3	ASSSTGLGVIY
TRBV18	TRBJ1-4	ASSLSGRDNEKLF
TRBV18	TRBJ1-3	ASSVTDGNTIY
TRBV4-2	TRBJ1-2	ASSHSNYGYT